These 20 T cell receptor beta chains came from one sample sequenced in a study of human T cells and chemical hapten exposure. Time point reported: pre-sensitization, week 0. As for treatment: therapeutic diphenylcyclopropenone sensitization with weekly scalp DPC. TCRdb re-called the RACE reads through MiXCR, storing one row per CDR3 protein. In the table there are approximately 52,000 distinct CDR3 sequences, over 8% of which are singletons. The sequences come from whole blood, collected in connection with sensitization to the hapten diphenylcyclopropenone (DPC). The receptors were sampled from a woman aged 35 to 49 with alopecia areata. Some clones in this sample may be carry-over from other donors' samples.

The CDR3 sequence: CASSQRQGPSSYEQYF. CDR3 DNA: TGCGCCAGCAGCCAACGTCAAGGTCCCTCCTCCTACGAGCAGTACTTC. The chain is built from TRBV4-3 and TRBJ2-7, with D unresolved. Germline CDR1 reads LGHNA; CDR2 reads YSLEER. The CDR3 is 16 amino acids. Trimming pared 2 bases from V and 0 bases from J, leaving 14 bases between.

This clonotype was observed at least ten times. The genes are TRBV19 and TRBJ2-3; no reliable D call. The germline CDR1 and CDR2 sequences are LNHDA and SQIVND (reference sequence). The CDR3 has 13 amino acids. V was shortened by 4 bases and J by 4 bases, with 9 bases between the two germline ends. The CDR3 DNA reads TGTGCCAGTAGTAACCCCCCAGCAGATACGCAGTATTTT. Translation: CASSNPPADTQYF.

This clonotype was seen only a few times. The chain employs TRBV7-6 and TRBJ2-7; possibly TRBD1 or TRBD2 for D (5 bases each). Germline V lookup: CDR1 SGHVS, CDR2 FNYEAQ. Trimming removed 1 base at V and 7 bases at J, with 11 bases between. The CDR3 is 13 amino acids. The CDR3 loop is CASSLVGGGEQYF. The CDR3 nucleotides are TGTGCCAGCAGCTTAGTTGGGGGTGGTGAGCAGTACTTC.

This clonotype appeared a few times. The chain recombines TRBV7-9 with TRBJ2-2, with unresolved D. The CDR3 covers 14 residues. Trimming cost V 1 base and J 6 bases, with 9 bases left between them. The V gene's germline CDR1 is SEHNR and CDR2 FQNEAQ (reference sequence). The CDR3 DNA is TGTGCCAGCAGCTTAGACTTCAGCGCCGGGGAGCTGTTTTTT. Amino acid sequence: CASSLDFSAGELFF.

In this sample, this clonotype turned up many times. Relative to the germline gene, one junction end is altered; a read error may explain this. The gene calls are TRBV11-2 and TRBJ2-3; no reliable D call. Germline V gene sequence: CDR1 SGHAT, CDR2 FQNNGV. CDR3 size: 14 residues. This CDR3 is CASSLEWSTDTQYF. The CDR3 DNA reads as TGTGCCAGCAGCCTAGAATGGAGCACAGATACGCAGTATTTT.

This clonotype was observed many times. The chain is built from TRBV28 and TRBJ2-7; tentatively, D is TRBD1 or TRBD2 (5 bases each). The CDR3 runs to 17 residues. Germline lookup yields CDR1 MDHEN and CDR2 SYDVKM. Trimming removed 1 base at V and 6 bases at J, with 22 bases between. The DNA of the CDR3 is TGTGCCAGCAGTTTATTGTCCGCTGGGACGGTTAAGGCCGAGCAGTACTTC. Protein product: CASSLLSAGTVKAEQYF.

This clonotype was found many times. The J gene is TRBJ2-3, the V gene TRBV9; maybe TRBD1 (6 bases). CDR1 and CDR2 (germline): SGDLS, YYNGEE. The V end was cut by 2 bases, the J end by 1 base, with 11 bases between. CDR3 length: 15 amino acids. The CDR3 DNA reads TGTGCCAGCAGCGTCACACAGGGTGGCACAGATACGCAGTATTTT. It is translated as CASSVTQGGTDTQYF.

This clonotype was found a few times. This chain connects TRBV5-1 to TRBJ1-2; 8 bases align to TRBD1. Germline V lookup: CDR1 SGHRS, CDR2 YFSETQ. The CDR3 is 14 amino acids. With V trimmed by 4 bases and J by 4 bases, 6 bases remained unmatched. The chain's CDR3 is CASSAATGGYGYTF. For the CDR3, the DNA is TGCGCCAGCAGCGCGGCCACAGGGGGCTATGGCTACACCTTC.

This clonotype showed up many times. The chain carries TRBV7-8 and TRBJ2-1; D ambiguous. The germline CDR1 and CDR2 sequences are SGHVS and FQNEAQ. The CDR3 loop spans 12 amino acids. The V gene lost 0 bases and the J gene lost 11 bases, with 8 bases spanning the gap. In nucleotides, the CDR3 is TGTGCCAGCAGCTTAGCTTCGGCCAAGCAGTTCTTC. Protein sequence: CASSLASAKQFF. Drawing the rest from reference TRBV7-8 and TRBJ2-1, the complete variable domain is GAGVSQSPRYKVAKRGQDVALRCDPISGHVSLFWYQQALGQGPEFLTYFQNEAQLDKSGLPSDRFFAERPEGSVSTLKIQRTQQEDSAVYLCASSLASAKQFFGPGTRLTVL.

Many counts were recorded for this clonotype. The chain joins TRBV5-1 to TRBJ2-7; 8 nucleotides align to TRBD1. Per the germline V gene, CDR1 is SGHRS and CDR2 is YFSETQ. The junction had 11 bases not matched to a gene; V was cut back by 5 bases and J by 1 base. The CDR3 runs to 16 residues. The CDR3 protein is CASRGGGGQGSYEQYF. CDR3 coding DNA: TGCGCCAGCAGGGGAGGCGGAGGACAGGGTTCCTACGAGCAGTACTTC. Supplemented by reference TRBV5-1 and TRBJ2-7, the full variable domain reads KAGVTQTPRYLIKTRGQQVTLSCSPISGHRSVSWYQQTPGQGLQFLFEYFSETQRNKGNFPGRFSGRQFSNSRSEMNVSTLELGDSALYLCASRGGGGQGSYEQYFGPGTRLTVT.

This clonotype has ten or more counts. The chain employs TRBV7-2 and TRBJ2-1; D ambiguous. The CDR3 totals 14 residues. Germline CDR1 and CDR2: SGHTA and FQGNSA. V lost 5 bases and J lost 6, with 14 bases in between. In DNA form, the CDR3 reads TGTGCCAGCAGCGCGAGGTACGCCTTCAATGAGCAGTTCTTC. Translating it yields CASSARYAFNEQFF.

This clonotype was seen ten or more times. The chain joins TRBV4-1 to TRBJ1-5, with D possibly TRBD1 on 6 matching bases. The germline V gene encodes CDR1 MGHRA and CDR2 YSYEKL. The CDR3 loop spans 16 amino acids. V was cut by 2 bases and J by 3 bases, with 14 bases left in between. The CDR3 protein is CASSQQIGGANQPQHF. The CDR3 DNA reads TGCGCCAGCAGCCAACAAATAGGGGGGGCCAATCAGCCCCAGCATTTT.

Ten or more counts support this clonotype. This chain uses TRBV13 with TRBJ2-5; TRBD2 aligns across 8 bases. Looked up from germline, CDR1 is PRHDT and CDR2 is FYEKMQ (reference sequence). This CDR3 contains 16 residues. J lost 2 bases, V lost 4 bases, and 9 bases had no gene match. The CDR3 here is CASSSLAVDSQETQYF. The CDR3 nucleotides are TGTGCCAGCAGCTCACTAGCGGTAGACTCACAAGAGACCCAGTACTTC.

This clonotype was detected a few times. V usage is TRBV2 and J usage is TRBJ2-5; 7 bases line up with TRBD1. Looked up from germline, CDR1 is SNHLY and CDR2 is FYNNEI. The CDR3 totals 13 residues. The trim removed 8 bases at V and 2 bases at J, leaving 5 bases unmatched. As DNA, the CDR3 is TGTGCCAGCCGGGACAGCATTCAAGAGACCCAGTACTTC. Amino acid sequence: CASRDSIQETQYF.

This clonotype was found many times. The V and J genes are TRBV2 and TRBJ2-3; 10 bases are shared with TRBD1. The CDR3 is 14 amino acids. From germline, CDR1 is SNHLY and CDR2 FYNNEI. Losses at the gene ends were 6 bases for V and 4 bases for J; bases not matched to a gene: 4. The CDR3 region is CASREGQGPDTQYF. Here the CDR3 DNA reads TGTGCCAGCAGGGAGGGACAGGGGCCAGATACGCAGTATTTT.

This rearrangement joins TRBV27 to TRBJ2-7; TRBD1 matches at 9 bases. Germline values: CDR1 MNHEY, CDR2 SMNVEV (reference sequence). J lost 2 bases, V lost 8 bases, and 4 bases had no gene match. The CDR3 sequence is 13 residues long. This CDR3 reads CASRRQGAYEQYF. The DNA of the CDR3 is TGTGCCAGCCGCCGACAGGGGGCCTACGAGCAGTACTTC.

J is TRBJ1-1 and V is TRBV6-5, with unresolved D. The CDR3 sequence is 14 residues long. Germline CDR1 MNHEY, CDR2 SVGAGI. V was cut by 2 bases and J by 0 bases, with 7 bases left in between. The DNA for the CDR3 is TGTGCCAGCAGTTACGATAGCGTGAACACTGAAGCTTTCTTT. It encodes CASSYDSVNTEAFF.

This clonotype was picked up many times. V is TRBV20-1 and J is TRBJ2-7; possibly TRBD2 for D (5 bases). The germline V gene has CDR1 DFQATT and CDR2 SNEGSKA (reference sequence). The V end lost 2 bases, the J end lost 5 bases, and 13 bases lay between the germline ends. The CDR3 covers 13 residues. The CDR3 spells CSARYGPEDEQYF. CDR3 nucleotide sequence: TGCAGTGCTAGATATGGCCCGGAGGACGAGCAGTACTTC.

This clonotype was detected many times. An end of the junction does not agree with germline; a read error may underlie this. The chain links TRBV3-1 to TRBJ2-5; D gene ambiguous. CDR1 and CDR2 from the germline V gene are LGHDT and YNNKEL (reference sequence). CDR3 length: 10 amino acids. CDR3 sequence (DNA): TGTGCCAGCAGCGAAGAGACCCAGTACTTC. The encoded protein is CASSEETQYF.

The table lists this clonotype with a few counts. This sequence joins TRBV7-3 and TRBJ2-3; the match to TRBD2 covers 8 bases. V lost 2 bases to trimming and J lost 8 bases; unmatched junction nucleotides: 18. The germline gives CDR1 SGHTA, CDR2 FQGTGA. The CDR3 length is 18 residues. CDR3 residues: CASSLRAPGLGAGVTQYF. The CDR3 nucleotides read TGTGCCAGCAGCTTACGTGCTCCGGGACTAGGGGCAGGGGTTACGCAGTATTTT.